This entry lists 20 T cell receptor beta chains sequenced from one sample in a study of metastatic and nonmetastatic thyroid tumors. There were no patients who had received any treatment before thyroid surgery. TCRdb re-analyzed the PCR reads through MiXCR. The sample carries fewer than 35,000 clones, about 32% recorded once. Sequencing used blood. These receptors originate from a female donor with papillary thyroid cancer or a benign thyroid nodule (not recorded which). Some clones in this sample may be carry-over from other donors' samples.

This clone occurred many times. This chain joins TRBV9 and TRBJ1-1; 9 bases line up with TRBD1. Per germline, CDR1 SGDLS and CDR2 YYNGEE. The CDR3 runs to 14 residues. Germline trimming cut 2 bases from V and 4 bases from J; bases unmatched to any gene: 3. CDR3 nucleotide sequence: TGTGCCAGCAGCGTCGGACAGGGGATCACTGAAGCTTTCTTT. Translation gives CASSVGQGITEAFF.

In this sample, this clone turned up many times. The chain recombines TRBV6-5 with TRBJ1-2; D call uncertain. The CDR3 length is 15 residues. Deletions cut 0 bases from V and 8 bases from J, with 16 bases between. Looked up from germline, CDR1 is MNHEY and CDR2 is SVGAGI. This chain's CDR3 is CASSYSPGLPEGYTF. The DNA of the CDR3 is TGTGCCAGCAGTTACTCTCCAGGTCTCCCGGAAGGCTACACCTTC.

This clone was counted a few times. Relative to the germline gene, one junction end is altered; a read error may explain this. The chain recombines TRBV6-5 with TRBJ2-2; D possibly corresponds to TRBD2 (5 bases). The CDR3 has 12 residues. Germline values: CDR1 MNHEY, CDR2 SVGAGI. DNA of the CDR3: TGTGCCAGCAGTTATTCCCACGGGGATCTGTTTTTT. Its protein product is CASSYSHGDLFF.

This clone was observed at least ten times. This chain connects TRBV27 to TRBJ1-2, with 7 bases that match TRBD1. Per germline, CDR1 MNHEY and CDR2 SMNVEV (reference sequence). CDR3 length: 14 amino acids. V shed 3 bases, J shed 4 bases, and the junction held 5 bases outside the gene matches. CDR3 protein: CASSFRDRRYGYTF. Here the CDR3 DNA reads TGTGCCAGCAGTTTTAGGGACAGACGCTATGGCTACACCTTC.

Comment on this clone: Sequence at one end of the junction differs from germline and may be a read error. This rearrangement joins TRBV9 to TRBJ1-6; unclear D gene. This CDR3 is 12 amino acids long. Germline V gene sequence: CDR1 SGDLS, CDR2 YYNGEE. The CDR3 DNA sequence: TGTGCCAGCAGCGAGCCTAATGCACCCCTCCACTTT. Protein product: CASSEPNAPLHF. The variable domain in full, completed from reference TRBV9 and TRBJ1-6, reads DSGVTQTPKHLITATGQRVTLRCSPRSGDLSVYWYQQSLDQGLQFLIQYYNGEERAKGNILERFSAQQFPDLHSELNLSSLELGDSALYFCASSEPNAPLHFGNGTRLTVT.

As for this clone: The junction does not match germline at one end; this may be a read error. This sequence joins TRBV2 and TRBJ2-3; 9 bases map to TRBD1. Germline values: CDR1 SNHLY, CDR2 FYNNEI. This CDR3 has 19 amino acids. The CDR3 spells CVSSEGTGFWDSSTDTQYF. The CDR3 region has the DNA TGTGTCAGCAGTGAAGGGACAGGGTTTTGGGACTCCAGCACAGATACACAGTATTTT.

This clone was counted only a few times. V is TRBV29-1 and J is TRBJ2-7; 7 nucleotides match TRBD2. This CDR3 spans 13 amino acids. CDR1 and CDR2 from the germline V gene are SQVTM and ANQGSEA. Trimming at V came to 5 bases and at J to 9 bases, leaving 13 bases not matched to a gene. The CDR3 nucleotides are TGCAGCGTTACTGGCGGGAGCGACTACTGGCAGTACTTC. Its translation: CSVTGGSDYWQYF.

V gene TRBV5-5 combines with J gene TRBJ1-1; D gene uncertain. The CDR3 length is 12 residues. From germline, CDR1 is SGHKS and CDR2 YYEKEE (reference sequence). V lost 4 bases and J lost 2, with 6 bases in between. CDR3 loop: CASSPYNTEAFF. The CDR3 coding sequence is TGTGCCAGCAGCCCATATAACACTGAAGCTTTCTTT.

This rearrangement joins TRBV20-1 to TRBJ1-5; 9 bases are shared with TRBD1. With 4 bases clipped from V and 7 bases from J, the junction kept 8 bases outside the gene matches. In germline, CDR1 is DFQATT, CDR2 SNEGSKA (reference sequence). CDR3 size: 14 residues. CDR3: CSANTGQGEQPQHF. DNA for the CDR3: TGCAGTGCTAATACGGGACAGGGTGAACAGCCCCAGCATTTT.

This clone was observed at least ten times. The J gene is TRBJ2-3, the V gene TRBV6-1; 9 bases fit TRBD2. J was trimmed by 6 bases and V by 7 bases; bases with no gene match: 2. CDR1 MNHNS and CDR2 SASEGT come from the germline V gene. The CDR3 is 12 amino acids. The CDR3 nucleotides are TGTGCCAGCACTGGGACTAGCGATACGCAGTATTTT. It is translated as CASTGTSDTQYF.

The chain has TRBV11-2 and TRBJ1-3; D is unresolved. This CDR3 region has 14 residues. Germline-derived CDR1 and CDR2 are SGHAT and FQNNGV. Trimming shortened V by 3 bases and J by 0 bases, and 6 bases separated the two germline ends. The CDR3 is CASSFASSGNTIYF. The CDR3, as DNA: TGTGCCAGCAGCTTCGCTAGCTCTGGAAACACCATATATTTT.

Sample share makes this clone medium-sized. V is TRBV6-1 and J is TRBJ2-2, with 8 bases that match TRBD1. The V gene end was trimmed by 6 bases and the J gene end by 5 bases; junction bases not matched to a gene: 8. Per germline, CDR1 MNHNS and CDR2 SASEGT. This CDR3 region has 15 residues. The CDR3 is CASRAGQEETGELFF. CDR3 DNA sequence: TGTGCCAGCAGGGCGGGACAGGAAGAAACCGGGGAGCTGTTTTTT.

This clone was seen ten or more times. J is TRBJ2-3 and V is TRBV20-1; D uncertain. Looked up from germline, CDR1 is DFQATT and CDR2 is SNEGSKA (reference sequence). Trimming took off 7 bases at V and 0 bases at J, with 14 bases between the two ends. This CDR3 is 14 amino acids long. The CDR3 reads CSVGRVASTDTQYF. DNA for the CDR3: TGCAGTGTGGGCCGGGTAGCTAGCACAGATACGCAGTATTTT.

This clone was seen at least ten times. The chain joins TRBV19 to TRBJ1-1; TRBD1 agrees at 7 bases. V lost 4 bases and J lost 6; bases outside the gene matches: 5. The CDR3 consists of 13 residues. Germline loops: CDR1 LNHDA, CDR2 SQIVND (reference sequence). CDR3 region: CASSTDRAAEAFF. The CDR3, as DNA: TGTGCCAGTAGTACCGACAGGGCCGCTGAAGCTTTCTTT. Variable domain in full (rest from reference TRBV19 and TRBJ1-1): DGGITQSPKYLFRKEGQNVTLSCEQNLNHDAMYWYRQDPGQGLRLIYYSQIVNDFQKGDIAEGYSVSREKKESFPLTVTSAQKNPTAFYLCASSTDRAAEAFFGQGTRLTVV.

At least ten counts were recorded for this clone. The chain recombines TRBV11-2 with TRBJ2-2, with TRBD1 identical over 7 bases. Germline V CDR1 and CDR2: SGHAT, FQNNGV. The ends lost 5 bases at V and 5 bases at J; junction bases unmatched: 8. This CDR3 has 15 residues. The CDR3 DNA is TGTGCCAGCAGCCCCCCAGAGGGGGCAACCGGGGAGCTGTTTTTT. Translated, it gives CASSPPEGATGELFF. The variable domain in full, completed from reference TRBV11-2 and TRBJ2-2, reads EAGVAQSPRYKIIEKRQSVAFWCNPISGHATLYWYQQILGQGPKLLIQFQNNGVVDDSQLPKDRFSAERLKGVDSTLKIQPAKLEDSAVYLCASSPPEGATGELFFGEGSRLTVL.

V is TRBV5-1 and J is TRBJ2-7; the D is unclear. CDR1 and CDR2 (germline): SGHRS, YFSETQ. V shed 4 bases and J shed 0 bases, with 11 bases lying between them. This CDR3 is built from 14 residues. The chain's CDR3 is CASSEIQISYEQYF. The CDR3 DNA reads TGCGCCAGCAGCGAGATACAAATCTCCTACGAGCAGTACTTC.

This clone has ten or more counts. The chain employs TRBV5-1 and TRBJ2-1, with D possibly being TRBD1 (6 bases). The CDR3 runs 16 residues. Germline V gives CDR1 SGHRS, CDR2 YFSETQ. Trimming took off 4 bases at V and 8 bases at J, with 22 bases between the two ends. The DNA for the CDR3 is TGCGCCAGCAGCACGGAACAGGTTGCCAGGGGCGATGAGCAGTTCTTC. Its translation: CASSTEQVARGDEQFF.

Many counts were recorded for this clone. This chain links TRBV4-2 with TRBJ1-1, with TRBD1 identical over 8 bases. V gave up 6 bases and J gave up 1 base; unmatched junction bases: 4. Germline lookup yields CDR1 LGHNA and CDR2 YNFKEQ. The CDR3 has 14 residues. CDR3 sequence: CASRKDRANTEAFF. The CDR3 nucleotides are TGTGCCAGCAGAAAGGACAGGGCGAACACTGAAGCTTTCTTT.

This clone has only a few counts. The chain links TRBV6-4 to TRBJ2-1, with D uncertain. This CDR3 is 16 amino acids long. Germline loops: CDR1 MRHNA, CDR2 SNTAGT. V lost 5 bases, J lost 3 bases, and 17 bases lay in between. The CDR3 DNA follows: TGTGCCAGCAGTTTAACTCCCATGGCAGTCTACAATGAGCAGTTCTTC. This codes for CASSLTPMAVYNEQFF.

In this sample, this clone turned up once. The CDR3 DNA reads as TGCAGTGCTTCGTATCCTTCTAGCGGAGGATGGTACGAGCAGTACTTC. It specifies CSASYPSSGGWYEQYF. The gene calls are TRBV20-1 and TRBJ2-7; 7 nucleotides match TRBD2. The junction had 17 bases not matched to a gene; V was cut back by 5 bases and J by 4 bases. The CDR3 length is 16 residues. Per the germline V gene, CDR1 is DFQATT and CDR2 is SNEGSKA (reference sequence).